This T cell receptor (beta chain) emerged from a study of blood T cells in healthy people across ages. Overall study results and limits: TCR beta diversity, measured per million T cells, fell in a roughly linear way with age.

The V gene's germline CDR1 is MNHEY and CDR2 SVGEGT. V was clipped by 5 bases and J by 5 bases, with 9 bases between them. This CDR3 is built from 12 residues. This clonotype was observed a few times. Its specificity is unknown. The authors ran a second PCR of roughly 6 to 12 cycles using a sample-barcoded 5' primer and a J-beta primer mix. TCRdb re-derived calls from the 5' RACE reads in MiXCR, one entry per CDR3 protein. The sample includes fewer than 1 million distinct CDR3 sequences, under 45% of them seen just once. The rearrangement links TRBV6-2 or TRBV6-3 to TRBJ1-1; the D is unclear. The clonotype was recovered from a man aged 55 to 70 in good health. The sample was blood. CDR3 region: CASSTIRTEAFF. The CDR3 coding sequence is TGTGCCAGCAGTACAATCCGTACTGAAGCTTTCTTT.